Below, 3 T cell receptor beta chains from the same sample are listed, as sequenced in a study of shared clonotypes between healthy human individuals. Clones were read by immunoSEQ multiplex PCR, and TCRdb kept only the in-frame ones, dropping some. The sample consists of 1,100,000 or so clones, around 82% of them appearing once. Sequencing used memory CD4+ T cells from PBMCs. Stated subset: CD45RA-negative fraction. Receptors were obtained from a man aged 18 to 30 in good health. Some clones in this sample may be carry-over from other donors' samples.

The CDR3 nucleotides read TGCGCCAGCAGCTTGGATGACAGGGCAGAGACCCAGTACTTC. It codes for CASSLDDRAETQYF. V and J are TRBV5-1 and TRBJ2-5; the match to TRBD1 covers 7 bases. V gave up 0 bases and J gave up 4 bases; unmatched junction bases: 3. The CDR3 is made up of 14 amino acids. Germline V gene data show CDR1 as SGHRS and CDR2 as YFSETQ.

The gene calls are TRBV7-8 and TRBJ2-3; D possibly matches TRBD1 or TRBD2 (5 bases each). CDR1 SGHVS and CDR2 FQNEAQ come from the germline V gene. The CDR3 runs to 15 residues. Deletions cut 1 base from V and 8 bases from J, with 16 bases between. The CDR3 sequence is CASSLVGDGGGTQYF. The CDR3 coding sequence is TGTGCCAGCAGCTTAGTAGGGGACGGTGGGGGTACGCAGTATTTT.

A few counts support this clone. The chain employs TRBV30 and TRBJ1-1; no clear D gene. Germline V gene lookup returns CDR1 GTSNPN and CDR2 SVGIG (reference sequence). Trimming removed 3 bases from V and 5 bases from J, with 7 bases in between. The CDR3 extends over 11 amino acids. Here the CDR3 reads CAWRRLTEAFF. The CDR3, as DNA: TGTGCCTGGAGGAGGCTTACTGAAGCTTTCTTT.